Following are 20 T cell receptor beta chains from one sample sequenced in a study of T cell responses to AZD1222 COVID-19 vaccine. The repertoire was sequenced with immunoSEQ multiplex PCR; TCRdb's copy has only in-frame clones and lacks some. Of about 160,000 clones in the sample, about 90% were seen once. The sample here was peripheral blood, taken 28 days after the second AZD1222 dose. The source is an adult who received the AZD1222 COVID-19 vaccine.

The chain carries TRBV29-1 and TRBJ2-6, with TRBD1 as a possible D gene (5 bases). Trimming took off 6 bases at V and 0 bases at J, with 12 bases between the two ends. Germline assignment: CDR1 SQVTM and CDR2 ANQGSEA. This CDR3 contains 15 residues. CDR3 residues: CSVTDRLSGANVLTF. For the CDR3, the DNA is TGCAGCGTCACCGACAGACTCTCTGGGGCCAACGTCCTGACTTTC.

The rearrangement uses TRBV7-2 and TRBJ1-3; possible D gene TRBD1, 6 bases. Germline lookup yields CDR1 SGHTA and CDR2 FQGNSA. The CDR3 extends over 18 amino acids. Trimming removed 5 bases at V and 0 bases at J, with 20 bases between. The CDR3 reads CASSQEGTGYHSGNTIYF. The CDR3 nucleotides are TGTGCCAGCAGCCAGGAGGGAACAGGGTACCACTCTGGAAACACCATATATTTT.

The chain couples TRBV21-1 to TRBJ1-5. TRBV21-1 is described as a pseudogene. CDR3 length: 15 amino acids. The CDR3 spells CASSTDRSGTQPQHF. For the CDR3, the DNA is TGTGCCAGCAGCACTGACAGGAGCGGGACACAGCCCCAGCATTTT.

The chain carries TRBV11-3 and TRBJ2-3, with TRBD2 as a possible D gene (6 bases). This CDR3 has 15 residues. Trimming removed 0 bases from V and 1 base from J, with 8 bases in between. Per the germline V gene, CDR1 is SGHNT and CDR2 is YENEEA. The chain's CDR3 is CASSLEASGTDTQYF. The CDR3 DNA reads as TGTGCCAGCAGCTTAGAGGCTAGCGGCACAGATACGCAGTATTTT.

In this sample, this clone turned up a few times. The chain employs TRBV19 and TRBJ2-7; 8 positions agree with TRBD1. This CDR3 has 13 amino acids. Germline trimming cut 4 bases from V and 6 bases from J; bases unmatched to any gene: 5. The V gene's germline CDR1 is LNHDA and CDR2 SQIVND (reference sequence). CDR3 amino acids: CASSTDRDGEQYF. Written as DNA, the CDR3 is TGTGCCAGTAGTACGGACAGGGATGGCGAGCAGTACTTC.

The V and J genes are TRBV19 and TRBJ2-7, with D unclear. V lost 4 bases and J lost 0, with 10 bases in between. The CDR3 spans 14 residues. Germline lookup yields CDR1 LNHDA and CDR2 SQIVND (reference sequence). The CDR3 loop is CASSTGPSSYEQYF. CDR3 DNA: TGTGCCAGTAGTACAGGACCGAGCTCCTACGAGCAGTACTTC.

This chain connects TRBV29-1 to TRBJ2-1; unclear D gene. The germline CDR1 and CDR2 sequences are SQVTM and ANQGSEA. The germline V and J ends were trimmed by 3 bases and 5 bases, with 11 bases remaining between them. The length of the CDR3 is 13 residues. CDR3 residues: CSVDGGLDNEQFF. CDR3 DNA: TGCAGCGTTGATGGCGGATTGGACAATGAGCAGTTCTTC.

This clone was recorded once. CDR3 in amino acids: CASSLVAETNEKLFF. Written as DNA, the CDR3 is TGTGCCAGCAGCTTAGTCGCGGAAACTAATGAAAAACTGTTTTTT. J is TRBJ1-4 and V is TRBV7-2, with unresolved D. The CDR3 has 15 amino acids. Germline CDR1 reads SGHTA; CDR2 reads FQGNSA. The V and J ends lost 1 base and 1 base respectively, with 7 bases between them. Full variable domain (rest looked up from reference TRBV7-2 and TRBJ1-4): GAGVSQSPSNKVTEKGKDVELRCDPISGHTALYWYRQSLGQGLEFLIYFQGNSAPDKSGLPSDRFSAERTGGSVSTLTIQRTQQEDSAVYLCASSLVAETNEKLFFGSGTQLSVL.

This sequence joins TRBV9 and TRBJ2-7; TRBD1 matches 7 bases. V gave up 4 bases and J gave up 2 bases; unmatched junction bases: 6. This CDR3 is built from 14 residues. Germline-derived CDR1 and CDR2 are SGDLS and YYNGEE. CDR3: CASSFGTVPYEQYF. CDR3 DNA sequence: TGTGCCAGCAGCTTCGGGACAGTCCCCTACGAGCAGTACTTC.

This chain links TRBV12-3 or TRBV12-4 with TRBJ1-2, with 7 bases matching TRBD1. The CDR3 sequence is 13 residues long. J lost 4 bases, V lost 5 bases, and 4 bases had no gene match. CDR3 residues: CASSPTGAYGYTF. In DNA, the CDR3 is TGTGCCAGCAGTCCTACAGGGGCCTATGGCTACACCTTC.

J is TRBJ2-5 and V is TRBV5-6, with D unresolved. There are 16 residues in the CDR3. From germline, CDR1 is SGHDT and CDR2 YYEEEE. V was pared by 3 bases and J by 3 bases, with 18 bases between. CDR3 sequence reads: CASSSSVSRFEETQYF. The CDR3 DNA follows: TGTGCCAGCAGCTCGAGTGTATCTAGGTTCGAAGAGACCCAGTACTTC.

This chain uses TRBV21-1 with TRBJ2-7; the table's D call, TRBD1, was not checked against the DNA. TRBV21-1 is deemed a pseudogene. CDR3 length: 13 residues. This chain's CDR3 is CASTDRLPYEQYF. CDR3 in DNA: TGTGCCAGCACGGACAGGCTACCCTACGAGCAGTACTTC.

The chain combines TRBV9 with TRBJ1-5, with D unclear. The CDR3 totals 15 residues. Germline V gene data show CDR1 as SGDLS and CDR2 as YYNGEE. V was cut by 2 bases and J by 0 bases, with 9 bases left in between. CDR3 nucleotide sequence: TGTGCCAGCAGCGTTTTCGACGATAGCAATCAGCCCCAGCATTTT. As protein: CASSVFDDSNQPQHF.

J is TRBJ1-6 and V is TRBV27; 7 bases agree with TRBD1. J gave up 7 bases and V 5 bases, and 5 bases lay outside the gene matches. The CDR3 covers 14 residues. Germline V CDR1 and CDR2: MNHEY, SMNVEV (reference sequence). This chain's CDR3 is CASSHPTGNSPLHF. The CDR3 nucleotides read TGTGCCAGCAGTCACCCGACAGGGAATTCACCCCTCCACTTT.

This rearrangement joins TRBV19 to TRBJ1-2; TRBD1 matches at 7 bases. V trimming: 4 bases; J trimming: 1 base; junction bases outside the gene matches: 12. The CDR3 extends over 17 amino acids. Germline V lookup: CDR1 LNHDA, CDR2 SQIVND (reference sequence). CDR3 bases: TGTGCCAGTAGTACCGGGACAGCAACTCGATTTAACTATGGCTACACCTTC. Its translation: CASSTGTATRFNYGYTF.

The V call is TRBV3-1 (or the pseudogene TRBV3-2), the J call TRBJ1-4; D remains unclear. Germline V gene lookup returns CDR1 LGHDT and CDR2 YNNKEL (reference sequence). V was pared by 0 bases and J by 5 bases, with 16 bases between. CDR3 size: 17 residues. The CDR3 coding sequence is TGTGCCAGCAGCCAAGATCCTATCGGGCTGGGAAATGAAAAACTGTTTTTT. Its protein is CASSQDPIGLGNEKLFF.

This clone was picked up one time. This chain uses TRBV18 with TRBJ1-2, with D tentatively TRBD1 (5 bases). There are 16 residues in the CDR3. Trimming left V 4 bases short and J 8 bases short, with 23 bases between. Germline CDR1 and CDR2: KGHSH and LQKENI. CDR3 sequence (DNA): TGTGCCAGCTCACAGAGACATGGGACGGAAGGAAGCGGCTACACCTTC. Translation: CASSQRHGTEGSGYTF. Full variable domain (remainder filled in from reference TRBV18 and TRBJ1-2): NAGVMQNPRHLVRRRGQEARLRCSPMKGHSHVYWYRQLPEEGLKFMVYLQKENIIDESGMPKERFSAEFPKEGPSILRIQQVVRGDSAAYFCASSQRHGTEGSGYTFGSGTRLTVV.

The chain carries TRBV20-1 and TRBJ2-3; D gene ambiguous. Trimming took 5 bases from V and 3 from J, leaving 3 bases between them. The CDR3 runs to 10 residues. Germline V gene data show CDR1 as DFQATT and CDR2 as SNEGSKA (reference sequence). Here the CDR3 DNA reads TGCAGTGCTGCAACAGATACGCAGTATTTT. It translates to CSAATDTQYF.

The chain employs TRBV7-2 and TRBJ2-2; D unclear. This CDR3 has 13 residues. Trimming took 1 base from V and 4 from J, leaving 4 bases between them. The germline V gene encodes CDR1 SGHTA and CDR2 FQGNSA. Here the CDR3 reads CASSLGRTGELFF. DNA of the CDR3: TGTGCCAGCAGCTTAGGTCGCACCGGGGAGCTGTTTTTT.

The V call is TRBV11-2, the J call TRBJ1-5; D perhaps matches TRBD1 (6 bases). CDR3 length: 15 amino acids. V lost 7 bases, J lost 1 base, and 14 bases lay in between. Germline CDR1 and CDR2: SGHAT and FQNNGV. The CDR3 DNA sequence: TGTGCCAGCATCGTCCGGGGGGCGAGCAATCAGCCCCAGCATTTT. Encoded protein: CASIVRGASNQPQHF. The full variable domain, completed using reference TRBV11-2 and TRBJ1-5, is EAGVAQSPRYKIIEKRQSVAFWCNPISGHATLYWYQQILGQGPKLLIQFQNNGVVDDSQLPKDRFSAERLKGVDSTLKIQPAKLEDSAVYLCASIVRGASNQPQHFGDGTRLSIL.